One and the same sample provided the 17 T cell receptor beta chains below, sequenced in a study of CD8+CD57+ T cells in acquired aplastic anemia. Genomic DNA templated the TCR beta VDJ and CDR3 profiling. TCRdb independently ran MiXCR on the reads; one entry per CDR3 protein. The profile shows about 190,000 distinct CDR3 sequences, 50% to 75% of them singletons. Material for sequencing was sorted CD4+, CD8+, or CD8+CD57+ T cells (not recorded which) from PBMCs. All receptors derive from a human donor with severe aplastic anemia or a healthy control (not recorded which).

A remark on this clonotype: A much larger clone lies a single base off, so this may be a read error. Here the CDR3 reads CASRDSHLGEQYF. The CDR3 DNA follows: TGTGCCAGCAGGGACTCCCACCTGGGCGAGCAGTACTTC. The V gene is TRBV6-1, the J gene TRBJ2-7; weak D call: TRBD2 (5 bases). Deletions cut 6 bases from V and 6 bases from J, with 15 bases between. This CDR3 is built from 13 residues. Germline lookup yields CDR1 MNHNS and CDR2 SASEGT.

The V gene is TRBV5-8, the J gene TRBJ2-7, with 7 bases that match TRBD1. The junction had 4 bases not matched to a gene; V was cut back by 1 base and J by 3 bases. The CDR3 runs to 14 residues. Germline loops: CDR1 SGHTS, CDR2 YDEGEE. Here the CDR3 DNA reads TGTGCCAGCAGCTTGTGGGACAGACTCTACGAGCAGTACTTC. As protein: CASSLWDRLYEQYF. Drawing the rest from reference TRBV5-8 and TRBJ2-7, the complete variable domain is EAGVTQSPTHLIKTRGQQATLRCSPISGHTSVYWYQQALGLGLQFLLWYDEGEERNRGNFPPRFSGRQFPNYSSELNVNALELEDSALYLCASSLWDRLYEQYFGPGTRLTVT.

V is TRBV25-1 and J is TRBJ2-1, with D possibly being TRBD2 (6 bases). CDR3 length: 14 amino acids. CDR1 is MGHDK, CDR2 SYGVNS, per germline. DNA for the CDR3: TGTGCTAGGGCGGGGCCAAGCTCCTACAATGAGCAGTTCTTC. It yields the protein CARAGPSSYNEQFF.

This clonotype was counted between two and nine times. This chain uses TRBV6-2 or TRBV6-3 with TRBJ2-5, with D possibly being TRBD1 or TRBD2 (5 bases each). CDR3 length: 14 residues. The V end lost 4 bases, the J end lost 3 bases, and 12 bases lay between the germline ends. CDR1 and CDR2 from the germline V gene are MNHEY and SVGEGT. The CDR3 reads CASSLWGMEETQYF. The CDR3 coding sequence is TGTGCCAGCAGTTTATGGGGGATGGAAGAGACCCAGTACTTC.

The CDR3 DNA is TGCAGTGCGCCTACAGGGGGCAGCTCCTATAATTCACCCCTCCACTTT. It translates to CSAPTGGSSYNSPLHF. The V and J genes are TRBV20-1 and TRBJ1-6, with TRBD1 matching over 9 bases. V was pared by 6 bases and J by 0 bases, with 6 bases of the junction left unmatched. Germline V gene sequence: CDR1 DFQATT, CDR2 SNEGSKA (reference sequence). The CDR3 is made up of 16 amino acids.

The chain recombines TRBV2 with TRBJ2-3; a weak D match, TRBD2 (5 bases). V lost 6 bases and J lost 1, with 17 bases in between. The CDR3 sequence is 16 residues long. The V gene's germline CDR1 is SNHLY and CDR2 FYNNEI. The CDR3 DNA reads as TGTGCCAGCAGCGGGGTTAGCGAGCTGGGCACAGATACGCAGTATTTT. This encodes CASSGVSELGTDTQYF. The complete variable domain, with remaining parts taken from reference TRBV2 and TRBJ2-3, reads EPEVTQTPSHQVTQMGQEVILRCVPISNHLYFYWYRQILGQKVEFLVSFYNNEISEKSEIFDDQFSVERPDGSNFTLKIRSTKLEDSAMYFCASSGVSELGTDTQYFGPGTRLTVL.

This chain's CDR3 is CASSFSSGAEQYF. CDR3 DNA sequence: TGTGCCAGCAGCTTTTCTAGCGGGGCAGAGCAGTACTTC. V and J are TRBV7-2 and TRBJ2-7; 9 bases are a match to TRBD2. CDR1 and CDR2 (germline): SGHTA, FQGNSA. Germline trimming cut 3 bases from V and 7 bases from J; bases unmatched to any gene: 4. The CDR3 is 13 residues long. Supplemented by reference TRBV7-2 and TRBJ2-7, the full variable domain reads GAGVSQSPSNKVTEKGKDVELRCDPISGHTALYWYRQSLGQGLEFLIYFQGNSAPDKSGLPSDRFSAERTGGSVSTLTIQRTQQEDSAVYLCASSFSSGAEQYFGPGTRLTVT.

This clonotype appeared many times. The chain joins TRBV7-9 to TRBJ1-1; 7 bases are shared with TRBD1. This CDR3 region has 15 residues. With 4 bases clipped from V and 1 base from J, the junction kept 6 bases outside the gene matches. Looked up from germline, CDR1 is SEHNR and CDR2 is FQNEAQ (reference sequence). Here the CDR3 reads CASSYPGQRNTEAFF. CDR3 in DNA: TGTGCCAGCAGCTACCCGGGACAGAGGAACACTGAAGCTTTCTTT.

This clonotype was detected ten times or more. This chain uses TRBV4-1 with TRBJ2-3; TRBD1 might be the D (5 bases). Germline V gene data show CDR1 as MGHRA and CDR2 as YSYEKL. The CDR3 is 16 residues long. V was clipped by 1 base and J by 0 bases, with 11 bases between them. CDR3 amino acids: CASSQVPGKSTDTQYF. The CDR3 bases are TGCGCCAGCAGCCAAGTCCCAGGGAAAAGCACAGATACGCAGTATTTT.

The CDR3 coding sequence is TGCAGTGCTTTCCCTAACGGACACACCACCTACGAGCAGTACTTC. This translates into CSAFPNGHTTYEQYF. V usage is TRBV20-1 and J usage is TRBJ2-7, with D perhaps matching TRBD1 (5 bases). Between the trimmed V and J ends, which lost 5 bases and 2 bases, there was a span of 19 bases. Germline V CDR1 and CDR2: DFQATT, SNEGSKA (reference sequence). The CDR3 totals 15 residues.

V is TRBV19 and J is TRBJ2-5, with D tentatively TRBD2 (5 bases). CDR1 and CDR2 (germline): LNHDA, SQIVND (reference sequence). This CDR3 region has 13 residues. Trimming removed 5 bases at V and 1 base at J, with 8 bases between. The CDR3 reads CASSARGQETQYF. DNA for the CDR3: TGTGCCAGTAGTGCACGGGGCCAAGAGACCCAGTACTTC. The full variable domain, rest sourced from reference TRBV19 and TRBJ2-5, is DGGITQSPKYLFRKEGQNVTLSCEQNLNHDAMYWYRQDPGQGLRLIYYSQIVNDFQKGDIAEGYSVSREKKESFPLTVTSAQKNPTAFYLCASSARGQETQYFGPGTRLLVL.

The gene calls are TRBV12-3 or TRBV12-4 and TRBJ2-3, with unresolved D. Trimming removed 6 bases at V and 6 bases at J, with 10 bases between. This CDR3 comprises 12 residues. CDR3 sequence reads: CASRELEDTQYF. The CDR3 region has the DNA TGTGCCAGCAGAGAACTCGAGGATACGCAGTATTTT.

This clonotype was seen only a few times. The chain is built from TRBV20-1 and TRBJ2-5; D unclear. Germline assignment: CDR1 DFQATT and CDR2 SNEGSKA (reference sequence). Trimming cost V 3 bases and J 4 bases, with 12 bases left between them. The CDR3 length is 13 residues. CDR3 coding DNA: TGCAGTGCTAGCGATATGACGACAGAGACCCAGTACTTC. Its translation: CSASDMTTETQYF.

This clonotype has at least ten counts. CDR3 region: CASNVPGQGRYGYTF. CDR3 in DNA: TGTGCCAGCAATGTCCCGGGACAGGGGCGCTATGGCTACACCTTC. This rearrangement joins TRBV11-2 to TRBJ1-2, with 10 positions matching TRBD1. After removal of 7 bases from V and 4 bases from J, the junction contained 9 bases not matched to a gene. CDR1 SGHAT and CDR2 FQNNGV come from the germline V gene. The CDR3 is 15 residues long. The variable domain in full, with the rest retrieved from reference TRBV11-2 and TRBJ1-2, is EAGVAQSPRYKIIEKRQSVAFWCNPISGHATLYWYQQILGQGPKLLIQFQNNGVVDDSQLPKDRFSAERLKGVDSTLKIQPAKLEDSAVYLCASNVPGQGRYGYTFGSGTRLTVV.

V gene TRBV7-9 combines with J gene TRBJ2-2; D is perhaps TRBD2 (5 bases). Germline V CDR1 and CDR2: SEHNR, FQNEAQ (reference sequence). The CDR3 sequence is 12 residues long. Trimming stripped 5 bases from V and 7 bases from J, with 8 bases between. Here the CDR3 reads CASSPTSGELFF. The DNA for the CDR3 is TGTGCCAGCAGCCCCACTAGCGGGGAGCTGTTTTTT.

The chain employs TRBV6-6 and TRBJ2-7; a possible D gene is TRBD1 (6 bases). CDR3 size: 15 residues. The V gene lost 4 bases and the J gene lost 0 bases, with 13 bases spanning the gap. Germline CDR1 is MNHNY and CDR2 is SVGAGI (reference sequence). DNA for the CDR3: TGTGCCAGCAGTTCATCGGGGACAACCTCCTACGAGCAGTACTTC. Its protein product is CASSSSGTTSYEQYF.

The CDR3 sequence is CASSPRRISYEQYF. The CDR3 nucleotides are TGTGCCAGCAGCCCTCGTAGGATCTCCTACGAGCAGTACTTC. The V call is TRBV7-8, the J call TRBJ2-7, with D uncertain. Trimming cost V 5 bases and J 0 bases, with 11 bases left between them. The CDR3 spans 14 residues. Per germline, CDR1 SGHVS and CDR2 FQNEAQ.